Here is one TCR beta chain with its context. Its specificity is unknown. One junction end disagrees with the germline gene, perhaps due to a read error. Serum thyroxine and TRAb, along with clinical symptoms, thyroid ultrasound and orbital computed tomography, were what diagnosis relied on. The authors amplified TCR beta CDR3 regions, and they did so from RNA transcripts for repertoire sequencing. RT-PCR was first run with HTBI primers, then multiplex PCR in a second round. Via MiXCR, TCRdb re-called the multiplex PCR reads, giving one row per CDR3 protein. Here the sample spans over 45,000 distinct CDR3 sequences, about 50% being singletons. This sample was included in a study of Graves' ophthalmopathy and Graves' hyperthyroidism. General study findings and limits: In blood appeared most of the expanded thyroid clonotypes whose frequency exceeded 0.001. Its predictions of ophthalmopathy progression gave the model 70.59% sensitivity and about 78% specificity.

CDR1 and CDR2 from the germline V gene are SGHRS and YFSETQ. The CDR3 has 14 residues. The TCR sequence derives from an adult man with Graves' ophthalmopathy. The sample comprised peripheral blood. The V and J genes are TRBV5-1 and TRBJ2-2, with D unresolved. CDR3 region: CASSSERNTGELFF. For the CDR3, the DNA is TGTGCGAGCAGCTCCGAGCGGAACACCGGGGAGCTGTTTTTT.